What follows describes a single T cell receptor (beta chain). What it binds is unknown. Per the germline V gene, CDR1 is SQVTM and CDR2 is ANQGSEA. Between the trimmed V and J ends, which lost 4 bases and 0 bases, there was a span of 14 bases. CDR3 length equals 15 residues. Researchers ran immunoSEQ v3.0 at survey level. TCRdb's copy holds only in-frame clones and misses some; the assay was immunoSEQ multiplex PCR. The sample consists of about 21,000 clones, around 82% of them appearing once. The sample belongs to a study of long-term antiretroviral therapy in people with HIV. Study summary: About a decade before 2015, the earliest samples were taken when ART was typically delayed. Study results and caveats: Clonal populations expanded prior to ART predominated within the repertoire at all time points. Older ART regimens may have been in use when blood was drawn between the mid-2000s and the late 2010s.

The input for sequencing was unsorted PBMCs, taken at the start of antiretroviral therapy. The chain carries TRBV29-1 and TRBJ2-3; D is uncertain. This receptor was obtained from a man aged 45-65 years with HIV. The CDR3 sequence is CSVVYAESSTDTQYF. The CDR3 DNA is TGCAGCGTTGTTTATGCAGAATCTAGCACAGATACGCAGTATTTT.